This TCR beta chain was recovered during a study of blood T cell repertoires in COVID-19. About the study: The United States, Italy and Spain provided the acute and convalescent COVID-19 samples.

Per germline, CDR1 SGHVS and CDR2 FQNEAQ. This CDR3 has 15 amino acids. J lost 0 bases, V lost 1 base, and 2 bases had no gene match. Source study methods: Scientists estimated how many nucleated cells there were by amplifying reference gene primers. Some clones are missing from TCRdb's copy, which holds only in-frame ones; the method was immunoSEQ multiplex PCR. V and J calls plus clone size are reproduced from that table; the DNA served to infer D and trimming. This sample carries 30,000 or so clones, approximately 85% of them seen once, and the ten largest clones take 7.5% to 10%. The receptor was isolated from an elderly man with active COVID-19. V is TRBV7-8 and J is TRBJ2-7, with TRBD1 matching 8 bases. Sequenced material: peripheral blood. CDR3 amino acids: CASSLETGGSYEQYF. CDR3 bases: TGTGCCAGCAGCTTAGAAACAGGGGGCTCCTACGAGCAGTACTTC.